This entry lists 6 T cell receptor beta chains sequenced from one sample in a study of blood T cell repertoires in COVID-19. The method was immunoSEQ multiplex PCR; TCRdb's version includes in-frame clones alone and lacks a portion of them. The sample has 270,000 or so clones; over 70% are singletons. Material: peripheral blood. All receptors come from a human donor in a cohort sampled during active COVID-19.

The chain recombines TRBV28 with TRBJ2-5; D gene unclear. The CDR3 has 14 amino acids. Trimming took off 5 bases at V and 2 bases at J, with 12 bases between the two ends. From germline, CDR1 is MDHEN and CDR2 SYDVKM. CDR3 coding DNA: TGTGCCAGCAGTGTAACAGTTTTTCAAGAGACCCAGTACTTC. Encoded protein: CASSVTVFQETQYF.

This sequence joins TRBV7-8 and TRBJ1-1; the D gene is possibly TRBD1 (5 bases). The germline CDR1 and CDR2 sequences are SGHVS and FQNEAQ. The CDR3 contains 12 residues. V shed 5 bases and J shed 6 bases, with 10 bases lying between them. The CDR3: CASSRGGAEAFF. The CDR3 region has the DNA TGTGCCAGCAGCCGTGGGGGGGCTGAAGCTTTCTTT.

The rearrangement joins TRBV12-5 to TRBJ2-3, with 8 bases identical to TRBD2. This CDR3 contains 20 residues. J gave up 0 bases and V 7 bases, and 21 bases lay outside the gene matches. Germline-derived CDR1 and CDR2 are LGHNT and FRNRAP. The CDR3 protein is CASAATATSARQTSTDTQYF. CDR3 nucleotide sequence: TGTGCTAGTGCCGCAACCGCGACTAGCGCAAGACAAACTAGCACAGATACGCAGTATTTT.

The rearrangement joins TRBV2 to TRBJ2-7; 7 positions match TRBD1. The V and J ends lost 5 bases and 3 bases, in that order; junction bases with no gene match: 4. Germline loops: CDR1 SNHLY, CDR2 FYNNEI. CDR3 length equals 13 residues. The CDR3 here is CASSRDSLYEQYF. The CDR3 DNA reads TGTGCCAGCAGTCGGGACAGCCTCTACGAGCAGTACTTC.

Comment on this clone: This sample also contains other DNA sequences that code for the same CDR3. The CDR3 reads CASSYPGFNTEAFF. CDR3 bases: TGTGCCAGCAGTTACCCGGGGTTTAACACTGAAGCTTTCTTT. This chain uses TRBV6-2 or TRBV6-3 with TRBJ1-1; D unresolved. The CDR3 totals 14 residues. Trimming cost V 2 bases and J 2 bases, with 9 bases left between them. Germline V gene sequence: CDR1 MNHEY, CDR2 SVGEGT.

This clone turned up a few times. The DNA of the CDR3 is TGTGCCAGCATGAGGAGTCGGAAACTTAATGAAAAACTGTTTTTT. Protein sequence: CASMRSRKLNEKLFF. V usage is TRBV6-4 and J usage is TRBJ1-4; D not resolved. V lost 7 bases and J 4 bases, leaving 16 bases between the germline ends. CDR3 length equals 15 residues. Germline values: CDR1 MRHNA, CDR2 SNTAGT.